The rows below give T cell receptor beta chains drawn from one sample of a study of prognosis after radiotherapy for stage I lung cancer. One entry per CDR3 protein, called by TCRdb with MiXCR from the multiplex PCR reads. The table lists about 59,000 distinct CDR3 sequences, 26% of them singletons. The source material was PBMCs, sampled before or after stereotactic body radiation therapy (not recorded which). The receptors come from a donor older than 45 with non-small cell lung cancer. The CDR3 runs from the conserved cysteine through the conserved F or W. Size tells how often a clone was seen (once, few, many) or the class of an expanded clone, and some rows leave it out.

len: 15
v_gene: TRBV5-5
abundance: .
CDR3aa: CASRSWDNSNQPQHF

len: 18
v_gene: TRBV11-2
abundance: many
CDR3aa: CASSRQTPRGAGTDTQYF

len: 14
v_gene: TRBV27
abundance: .
CDR3aa: CASSSQGAGHCYTF

len: 12
v_gene: TRBV6-1
abundance: .
CDR3aa: CASSEGLTPLHF

len: 15
v_gene: TRBV20-1
abundance: .
CDR3aa: CSASRLAGNTDTQYF

len: 16
v_gene: TRBV18
abundance: .
CDR3aa: CASSPAVARSYTEAFF

len: 15
v_gene: TRBV4-1
abundance: many
CDR3aa: CASSPKLDPGTAGFF

len: 15
v_gene: TRBV5-1
abundance: many
CDR3aa: CASSLGQGASDEQFF

len: 13
v_gene: TRBV19
abundance: many
CDR3aa: CASSMAGTYEQYF

len: 15
v_gene: TRBV7-9
abundance: many
CDR3aa: CASSRTDSYYNEQFF

len: 15
v_gene: TRBV20-1
abundance: many
CDR3aa: CSASSQIPDTQYPFF

len: 12
v_gene: TRBV20-1
abundance: many
CDR3aa: CSARSLGDGYTF

len: 16
v_gene: TRBV18
abundance: few
CDR3aa: CASSPNRATVGEKLFF

len: 14
v_gene: TRBV2
abundance: many
CDR3aa: CASSEDRNNEKLFF

len: 12
v_gene: TRBV20-1
abundance: many
CDR3aa: CSASLGGLEQFF

len: 14
v_gene: TRBV5-5
abundance: many
CDR3aa: CASSLVAAIYGYTF

len: 13
v_gene: TRBV19
abundance: many
CDR3aa: CASTTLGLYGYTF

len: 16
v_gene: TRBV20-1
abundance: many
CDR3aa: CSARHAYDRGGDTQYF

len: 14
v_gene: TRBV7-3
abundance: many
CDR3aa: CASSSGLALNEQFF

len: 15
v_gene: TRBV11-2
abundance: many
CDR3aa: CASSPNAAGGTEAFF

len: 15
v_gene: TRBV5-1
abundance: many
CDR3aa: CASSLASGGADTQYF

len: 14
v_gene: TRBV11-2
abundance: many
CDR3aa: CASIIGPTSGELFF

len: 14
v_gene: TRBV12-3/TRBV12-4
abundance: many
CDR3aa: CASSSLGQVVELFF

len: 16
v_gene: TRBV6-1
abundance: .
CDR3aa: CASSEGVRVSNYGYTF

len: 16
v_gene: TRBV3-1
abundance: many
CDR3aa: CASSRGEGQGTGELFF

len: 15
v_gene: TRBV20-1
abundance: many
CDR3aa: CSATGQGYMNTEAFF

len: 15
v_gene: TRBV6-5
abundance: .
CDR3aa: CASSYVSDPVSRSFF

len: 11
v_gene: TRBV6-2/TRBV6-3
abundance: many
CDR3aa: CASSSGGTQYF

len: 12
v_gene: TRBV2
abundance: many
CDR3aa: CASSQVPEGAFF

len: 11
v_gene: TRBV6-1
abundance: many
CDR3aa: CASRNSYEQYF

len: 14
v_gene: TRBV19
abundance: many
CDR3aa: CASSIQTAGTPQHF

len: 14
v_gene: TRBV18
abundance: many
CDR3aa: CASSPGQDNSPLHF

len: 17
v_gene: TRBV20-1
abundance: many
CDR3aa: CSARDSTGGRNNQPQHF

len: 17
v_gene: TRBV19
abundance: many
CDR3aa: CASRGLAGEPNTGELFF

len: 16
v_gene: TRBV15
abundance: many
CDR3aa: CATSNFDRDGNYEQYF

len: 12
v_gene: TRBV19
abundance: many
CDR3aa: CASTTQNSPLHF

len: 17
v_gene: TRBV20-1
abundance: many
CDR3aa: CSARGRGPTGSNTEAFF

len: 14
v_gene: TRBV24-1
abundance: many
CDR3aa: CATSQIQGGGELFF

len: 15
v_gene: TRBV2
abundance: many
CDR3aa: CASSASGGAGETQYF

len: 15
v_gene: TRBV4-2
abundance: few
CDR3aa: CASSQDPGGWNEQFF

len: 11
v_gene: TRBV30
abundance: many
CDR3aa: CAWSTSYEQYF

len: 14
v_gene: TRBV5-1
abundance: many
CDR3aa: CASRLRWNTGELFF

len: 17
v_gene: TRBV30
abundance: many
CDR3aa: CAWSVWRGWEAKNIQYF

len: 14
v_gene: TRBV3-1
abundance: many
CDR3aa: CASSRATDTDTQYF

len: 21
v_gene: TRBV19
abundance: .
CDR3aa: CASTTHAYSGTSGAGEETQYF

len: 14
v_gene: TRBV2
abundance: many
CDR3aa: CASSGRPSNYGYTF